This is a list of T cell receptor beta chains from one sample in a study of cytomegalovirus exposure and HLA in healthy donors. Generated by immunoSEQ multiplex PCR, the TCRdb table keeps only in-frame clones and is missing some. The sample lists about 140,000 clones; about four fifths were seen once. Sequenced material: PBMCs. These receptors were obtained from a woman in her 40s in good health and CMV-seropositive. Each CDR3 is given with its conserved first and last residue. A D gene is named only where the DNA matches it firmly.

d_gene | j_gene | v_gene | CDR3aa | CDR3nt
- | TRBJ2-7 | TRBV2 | CASTVTYEQYF | TGTGCCAGCACCGTAACCTACGAGCAGTACTTC
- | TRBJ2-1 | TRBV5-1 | CASSLGQVGDEQFF | TGCGCCAGCAGCTTGGGCCAGGTAGGCGATGAGCAGTTCTTC
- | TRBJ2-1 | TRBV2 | CASSARVGEQFF | TGTGCCAGCAGTGCCAGGGTTGGCGAGCAGTTCTTC
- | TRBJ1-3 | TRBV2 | CASSEAQTTGNTIYF | TGTGCCAGCAGTGAAGCGCAAACTACCGGAAACACCATATATTTT
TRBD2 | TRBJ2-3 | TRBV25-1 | CASSGAGGPGDTQYF | TGTGCCAGCAGTGGAGCGGGAGGGCCAGGCGATACGCAGTATTTT
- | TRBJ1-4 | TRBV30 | CAWSGGGTFTGKLFF | TGTGCCTGGAGTGGGGGGGGAACTTTTACGGGAAAACTGTTTTTT
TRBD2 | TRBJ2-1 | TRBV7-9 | CASSFPLSGRSSDEQFF | TGTGCCAGCAGCTTCCCTTTGAGCGGGAGAAGTTCCGATGAGCAGTTCTTC
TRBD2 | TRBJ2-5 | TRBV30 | CAWSPVAGGETQYF | TGTGCCTGGAGCCCGGTAGCGGGGGGAGAGACCCAGTACTTC
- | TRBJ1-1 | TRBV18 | CASSPLGTNTEAFF | TGTGCCAGCTCACCATTGGGCACAAACACTGAAGCTTTCTTT
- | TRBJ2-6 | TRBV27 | CASSLAGPGANVLTF | TGTGCCAGCAGTTTAGCAGGGCCTGGGGCCAACGTCCTGACTTTC
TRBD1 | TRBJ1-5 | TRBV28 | CASSRQGSDQPQHF | TGTGCCAGCAGTCGACAGGGGTCGGATCAGCCCCAGCATTTT
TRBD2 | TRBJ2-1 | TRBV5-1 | CASSHGLGYNEQFF | TGCGCCAGCAGCCACGGACTAGGGTACAATGAGCAGTTCTTC
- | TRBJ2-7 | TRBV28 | CASSFPGSAYEQYF | TGTGCCAGCAGTTTCCCAGGGTCCGCCTACGAGCAGTACTTC
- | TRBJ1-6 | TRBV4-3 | CASSRDTNNSPLHF | TGCGCCAGCAGTAGGGACACGAATAATTCACCCCTCCACTTT
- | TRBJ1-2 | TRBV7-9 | CASSLDQGSNYGYTF | TGTGCCAGCAGCTTAGACCAGGGATCTAACTATGGCTACACCTTC
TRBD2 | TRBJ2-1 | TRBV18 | CASSPRTSSYNEQFF | TGTGCCAGCTCACCCCGGACTAGCTCCTACAATGAGCAGTTCTTC
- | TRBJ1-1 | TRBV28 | CASSLLLLGGIGTEAFF | TGTGCCAGCAGTTTATTATTGTTGGGGGGGATCGGTACTGAAGCTTTCTTT
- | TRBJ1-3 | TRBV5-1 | CASTSRGGGSGNTIYF | TGCGCCAGCACTTCCCGCGGCGGGGGATCTGGAAACACCATATATTTT
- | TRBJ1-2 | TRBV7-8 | CASSFDTGRINYGYTF | TGTGCCAGCAGCTTCGATACCGGGAGAATAAACTATGGCTACACCTTC
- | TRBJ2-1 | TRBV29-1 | CSVVAFTYNEQFF | TGCAGCGTTGTAGCGTTTACCTACAATGAGCAGTTCTTC
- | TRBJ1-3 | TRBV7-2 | CASSLTRGIGNTIYF | TGTGCCAGCAGCTTGACCAGGGGAATTGGAAACACCATATATTTT
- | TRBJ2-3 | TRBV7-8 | CASSQGQPGSDTQYF | TGTGCCAGCAGCCAGGGACAACCGGGGTCAGATACGCAGTATTTT
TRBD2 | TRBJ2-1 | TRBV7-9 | CASSPGLAGGRPYNEQFF | TGTGCCAGCAGCCCCGGACTAGCGGGGGGGAGGCCCTACAATGAGCAGTTCTTC